This T cell receptor beta chain is drawn from a study of blood T cells in healthy people across ages. Study results and limitations: Naive CD4+ cells and diversity were both higher in long-lived donors than in aged donors. Per-million-T-cell TCR beta diversity fell roughly linearly with age.

A second PCR of roughly 6 to 12 cycles used a sample-barcoded 5' primer and a J-beta primer mix. TCRdb re-analysed the 5' RACE reads in MiXCR, keeping a single row per CDR3 protein. This sample yields some 640,000 distinct CDR3 sequences, of which about 30% are seen a single time; roughly 14% belongs to the top ten. The V gene's germline CDR1 is MNHEY and CDR2 SVGEGT. This CDR3 region has 15 residues. V gave up 6 bases and J gave up 2 bases, with 16 bases separating them. A remark on this clonotype: Its antigen is undetermined.

The specimen was blood. This chain uses TRBV6-2 or TRBV6-3 with TRBJ1-1; TRBD1 is a possible D gene (5 bases). The TCR sequence derives from a woman aged 80 or older in good health. CDR3 bases: TGTGCCAGCAGGGGCCCGAAGGGGTCCAACACTGAAGCTTTCTTT. It is translated as CASRGPKGSNTEAFF.